This TCR beta chain was profiled in a study of CXCR3-negative and CXCR3-positive naive CD8 T cells. TRB cDNA was prepared as libraries by UMI-labeled 5' RACE. TCRdb reanalyzed the 5' RACE reads, giving one entry per CDR3 protein sequence and no DNA. The data include over 100,000 distinct CDR3 sequences; the top ten clones carry approximately 0.29%. The sequence was obtained from a human donor in good health. Some clones in this sample may be carry-over from other donors' samples. Specimen: naive CXCR3- CD8+ T cells from blood. The subset is: CD45RO-CCR7+CD27+CD95- naive CD8+ T cells lacking CXCR3 (TNR3-).

CDR3 amino acids: CASSPLTASGSYEQYF. V is TRBV4-1 and J is TRBJ2-7; TCRdb gives TRBD2 as the D gene, but with no DNA this cannot be confirmed. The CDR3 has 16 residues. Looked up from germline, CDR1 is MGHRA and CDR2 is YSYEKL.